Listed below are T cell receptor beta chains from one sample, sequenced in a study of response to subunit inactivated influenza vaccine. A single record per CDR3 protein comes from TCRdb applying MiXCR to the RT-PCR reads. The data contain about 780,000 distinct CDR3 sequences, about a fifth of them singletons. Specimen: PBMCs from blood, collected roughly 5 days after vaccination. Receptors were obtained from a man between 45 and 60 years old who received an inactivated influenza vaccine. Each CDR3 is given with its conserved first and last residue. The D gene is left open where the match is weak. The listing skips clone size in some rows; elsewhere it reads once, few, many or a size class.

v_gene: TRBV18
d_gene: NA
j_gene: TRBJ2-2
abundance: few
CDR3nt: TGTGCCAGCTCACCACGCGGGTCAGGCACCGGGGAGCTGTTTTTT
CDR3aa: CASSPRGSGTGELFF

v_gene: TRBV25-1
d_gene: NA
j_gene: TRBJ2-3
abundance: few
CDR3nt: TGTGCCAGCAGTCCCCTGGTGGGGGGCACAGATACGCAGTATTTT
CDR3aa: CASSPLVGGTDTQYF

v_gene: TRBV20-1
d_gene: NA
j_gene: TRBJ1-1
abundance: few
CDR3nt: TGCAGTGCTAGTTTGGCCCCCGACAGAACTGAAGCTTTCTTT
CDR3aa: CSASLAPDRTEAFF

v_gene: TRBV9
d_gene: NA
j_gene: TRBJ2-2
abundance: NA
CDR3nt: TGTGCCAGCAGCGCCAGCATTGTTACCGGGGAGCTGTTTTTT
CDR3aa: CASSASIVTGELFF

v_gene: TRBV5-1
d_gene: NA
j_gene: TRBJ2-7
abundance: few
CDR3nt: TGCGCCAGCAGCTCGGCGAGTGGGGTGGCCTACGAGCAGTACTTC
CDR3aa: CASSSASGVAYEQYF

v_gene: TRBV6-5
d_gene: NA
j_gene: TRBJ2-1
abundance: few
CDR3nt: TGTGCCAGCAGTTACTCGGCCCTAGTTAAAGGGGAGCAGTTCTTC
CDR3aa: CASSYSALVKGEQFF

v_gene: TRBV6-6
d_gene: NA
j_gene: TRBJ1-2
abundance: few
CDR3nt: TGTGCCAGCAGTCGATTAAACAGGGACGGCTACACCTTC
CDR3aa: CASSRLNRDGYTF

v_gene: TRBV9
d_gene: TRBD2
j_gene: TRBJ2-1
abundance: many
CDR3nt: TGTGCCAGCAGCGTAGCTAGCGGGAGGGCCAATGAGCAGTTCTTC
CDR3aa: CASSVASGRANEQFF

v_gene: TRBV3-1
d_gene: NA
j_gene: TRBJ1-1
abundance: NA
CDR3nt: TGTGCCAGCAGCCAATCCAGATTGAACACTGAAGCTTTCTTT
CDR3aa: CASSQSRLNTEAFF

v_gene: TRBV30
d_gene: TRBD1
j_gene: TRBJ2-7
abundance: NA
CDR3nt: TGTGCCTGGAGCCGACAGGGGCCCCCCTACTACGAGCAGTACTTC
CDR3aa: CAWSRQGPPYYEQYF

v_gene: TRBV7-8
d_gene: TRBD1
j_gene: TRBJ2-7
abundance: NA
CDR3nt: TGTGCCATTGCGACAGGGGCCGACGAGCAGTACTTC
CDR3aa: CAIATGADEQYF

v_gene: TRBV20-1
d_gene: NA
j_gene: TRBJ2-7
abundance: NA
CDR3nt: TGCAGTGCAGAGGGGCTCTTACCAGACGAGCAGTACTTC
CDR3aa: CSAEGLLPDEQYF

v_gene: TRBV7-9
d_gene: NA
j_gene: TRBJ1-2
abundance: NA
CDR3nt: TGTGCCAGCAGCTTTAGGGGTAGCGGCTACACCTTC
CDR3aa: CASSFRGSGYTF

v_gene: TRBV11-1
d_gene: NA
j_gene: TRBJ2-5
abundance: NA
CDR3nt: TGTGCCAGCAGCTACAAAAAGCGACAACCCACATGGGGAGAGACCCAGTACTTC
CDR3aa: CASSYKKRQPTWGETQYF

v_gene: TRBV20-1
d_gene: NA
j_gene: TRBJ1-1
abundance: few
CDR3nt: TGCGGTTCACAGGGATTAACTGAAGCTTTCTTT
CDR3aa: CGSQGLTEAFF

v_gene: TRBV6-1
d_gene: NA
j_gene: TRBJ2-1
abundance: few
CDR3nt: TGTGCCAGCAGTGAAGCGGGAGGTCCCTCCTACAATGAGCAGTTCTTC
CDR3aa: CASSEAGGPSYNEQFF

v_gene: TRBV28
d_gene: NA
j_gene: TRBJ1-2
abundance: few
CDR3nt: TGTGCCAGCAGTTTGGACAGCTCAGCTAACTATGGCTACACCTTC
CDR3aa: CASSLDSSANYGYTF

v_gene: TRBV5-1
d_gene: NA
j_gene: TRBJ1-6
abundance: once
CDR3nt: TGCGCCAGCAGCTTGGCGGACAATTTCCCCAATTCACCCCTCCACTTT
CDR3aa: CASSLADNFPNSPLHF

v_gene: TRBV12-3/TRBV12-4
d_gene: TRBD2
j_gene: TRBJ2-1
abundance: few
CDR3nt: TGTGCCAGCAGGATGGGACTAGCGGGGGTTAATGAGCAGTTCTTC
CDR3aa: CASRMGLAGVNEQFF

v_gene: TRBV6-1
d_gene: NA
j_gene: TRBJ2-5
abundance: NA
CDR3nt: TGTGCCACCCGGCTGAGGGGGGACGCCCCGGAGACCCAGTACTTC
CDR3aa: CATRLRGDAPETQYF

v_gene: TRBV5-6
d_gene: TRBD2
j_gene: TRBJ2-1
abundance: few
CDR3nt: TGTGCCAGCAGCCCCACCACTAGCGGGGGCTACAATGAGCAGTTCTTC
CDR3aa: CASSPTTSGGYNEQFF

v_gene: TRBV7-2
d_gene: TRBD1
j_gene: TRBJ1-5
abundance: few
CDR3nt: TGTGCCAGCAGCGCAACAGGGGGAACCAATCAGCCCCAGCATTTT
CDR3aa: CASSATGGTNQPQHF

v_gene: TRBV10-2
d_gene: NA
j_gene: TRBJ2-1
abundance: NA
CDR3nt: TGCGCCAGCAAGGTTGGCAACTTGGTCTACAATGAGCAGTTCTTC
CDR3aa: CASKVGNLVYNEQFF

v_gene: TRBV4-3
d_gene: NA
j_gene: TRBJ2-1
abundance: few
CDR3nt: TGCGCCAGCAGCCAAGATGGGCACGCGGCGCTCTTC
CDR3aa: CASSQDGHAALF

v_gene: TRBV7-9
d_gene: NA
j_gene: TRBJ1-2
abundance: NA
CDR3nt: TGTGCCAGCAGCTACGACACTGATCATGGCTACACCTTC
CDR3aa: CASSYDTDHGYTF

v_gene: TRBV4-3
d_gene: NA
j_gene: TRBJ2-5
abundance: NA
CDR3nt: TGCGCCAGCAGTTTAAGGGGCGCGTCTGGAGAGACCCAGTACTTC
CDR3aa: CASSLRGASGETQYF

v_gene: TRBV4-1
d_gene: NA
j_gene: TRBJ2-7
abundance: few
CDR3nt: TGCGCCAGCAGCCGCCAGGATCCCCCCTACGAGCAGTACTTC
CDR3aa: CASSRQDPPYEQYF

v_gene: TRBV9
d_gene: NA
j_gene: TRBJ2-7
abundance: NA
CDR3nt: TGTGCCAGCAGCGTAGCGCCCGGTCCCTACGAGCAGTACTTC
CDR3aa: CASSVAPGPYEQYF

v_gene: TRBV5-1
d_gene: TRBD2
j_gene: TRBJ2-2
abundance: NA
CDR3nt: TGCGCCAGCAGCAGTACTAGCGGAGGCTGGCTCGGGGAGCTGTTTTTT
CDR3aa: CASSSTSGGWLGELFF

v_gene: TRBV15
d_gene: NA
j_gene: TRBJ2-1
abundance: few
CDR3nt: TGTGCCACCAGCACAACAAGGGGTGGACTTGAGCAGTTCTTC
CDR3aa: CATSTTRGGLEQFF

v_gene: TRBV29-1
d_gene: TRBD1
j_gene: TRBJ2-5
abundance: NA
CDR3nt: TGCAGCGCTTGGACAGGGCCGGAGACCCAGTACTTC
CDR3aa: CSAWTGPETQYF

v_gene: TRBV10-3
d_gene: NA
j_gene: TRBJ1-4
abundance: NA
CDR3nt: TGTGCCATCAGTGTACTACAGGATGAAAAACTGTTTTTT
CDR3aa: CAISVLQDEKLFF

v_gene: TRBV10-3
d_gene: TRBD1
j_gene: TRBJ1-1
abundance: NA
CDR3nt: TGTGCCATCAAGGCAGGGGGCAGAACTGAAGCTTTCTTT
CDR3aa: CAIKAGGRTEAFF

v_gene: TRBV20-1
d_gene: NA
j_gene: TRBJ2-3
abundance: many
CDR3nt: TGCAGTGCCTCCTTATTGGGGCGCACAGATACGCAGTATTTT
CDR3aa: CSASLLGRTDTQYF

v_gene: TRBV5-6
d_gene: TRBD1
j_gene: TRBJ2-1
abundance: NA
CDR3nt: TGTGCCAGCAGCGGGACAGGGCCTGAGCAGTTCTTC
CDR3aa: CASSGTGPEQFF

v_gene: TRBV28
d_gene: TRBD1
j_gene: TRBJ1-1
abundance: NA
CDR3nt: TGTGCCAGCAGCTCAGGGGGCTTAAGGACTGAAGCTTTCTTT
CDR3aa: CASSSGGLRTEAFF

v_gene: TRBV29-1
d_gene: NA
j_gene: TRBJ2-1
abundance: NA
CDR3nt: TGCAGCGTTGAAGTAGCAGGCTCCTACAATGAGCAGTTCTTC
CDR3aa: CSVEVAGSYNEQFF

v_gene: TRBV28
d_gene: TRBD1
j_gene: TRBJ2-1
abundance: few
CDR3nt: TGTGCCAGCAGTTTCCTCGAGCGACAGGGGTTGGGCAATGAGCAGTTCTTC
CDR3aa: CASSFLERQGLGNEQFF

v_gene: TRBV20-1
d_gene: NA
j_gene: TRBJ2-7
abundance: NA
CDR3nt: TGCAGTGCTAGAGGGGATGTCGGGAGGGGGCGCGGGTACGAGCAGCACTTC
CDR3aa: CSARGDVGRGRGYEQHF

v_gene: TRBV27
d_gene: NA
j_gene: TRBJ2-2
abundance: NA
CDR3nt: TGTGCCAGCAGTTTTCGGGACGACCGGCCGGGTACCGGGGAGCTGTTTTTT
CDR3aa: CASSFRDDRPGTGELFF

v_gene: TRBV28
d_gene: NA
j_gene: TRBJ1-2
abundance: few
CDR3nt: TGTGCCAGCAGCGCAGAAGACAACTATGGCTACACCTTC
CDR3aa: CASSAEDNYGYTF

v_gene: TRBV20-1
d_gene: TRBD2
j_gene: TRBJ2-5
abundance: NA
CDR3nt: TGCAGTGCTAGCGGGACTAGCCTCCAAGAGACCCAGTACTTC
CDR3aa: CSASGTSLQETQYF

v_gene: TRBV5-6
d_gene: NA
j_gene: TRBJ2-2
abundance: few
CDR3nt: TGTGCCAGCAGCTTCCAGGGATACACCGGGGAGCTGTTTTTT
CDR3aa: CASSFQGYTGELFF

v_gene: TRBV20-1
d_gene: NA
j_gene: TRBJ2-7
abundance: NA
CDR3nt: TGCAGTGCTATATGGAGTAGCTTTGGCGAGCAGTACTTC
CDR3aa: CSAIWSSFGEQYF

v_gene: TRBV20-1
d_gene: NA
j_gene: TRBJ2-5
abundance: NA
CDR3nt: TGCAGTGCGAATATACCAGGGACGCTTCAAGAGACCCAGTACTTC
CDR3aa: CSANIPGTLQETQYF

v_gene: TRBV6-5
d_gene: TRBD2
j_gene: TRBJ2-1
abundance: many
CDR3nt: TGTGCCAGCAGTTACTCTGGACTGGCGGGGGTCTACAATGAGCAGTTCTTC
CDR3aa: CASSYSGLAGVYNEQFF

v_gene: TRBV28
d_gene: TRBD1
j_gene: TRBJ1-5
abundance: few
CDR3nt: TGTGCCAGCAGGGGACAGGGGATGGTGACCCAGCATTTT
CDR3aa: CASRGQGMVTQHF

v_gene: TRBV12-3/TRBV12-4
d_gene: NA
j_gene: TRBJ2-5
abundance: many
CDR3nt: TGTGCCAGCAGTCCTCGGACAGACCAAGAGACCCAGTACTTC
CDR3aa: CASSPRTDQETQYF

v_gene: TRBV5-1
d_gene: TRBD1
j_gene: TRBJ1-1
abundance: few
CDR3nt: TGCGCCAGCGGGCCGGACAGGGCTGAAGCTTTCTTT
CDR3aa: CASGPDRAEAFF

v_gene: TRBV6-2/TRBV6-3
d_gene: NA
j_gene: TRBJ1-6
abundance: NA
CDR3nt: TGTGCCAGCAGTTCCGGGACGGGGATATCACCCCTCCACTTT
CDR3aa: CASSSGTGISPLHF

v_gene: TRBV20-1
d_gene: NA
j_gene: TRBJ2-3
abundance: NA
CDR3nt: TGCAGTGCTAGCCGGACCACGACTAGCACAGATACGCAGTATTTT
CDR3aa: CSASRTTTSTDTQYF

v_gene: TRBV6-6
d_gene: NA
j_gene: TRBJ2-7
abundance: few
CDR3nt: TGTGCCAGCAGTTACGCAGGGTCGGAGCAGTACTTC
CDR3aa: CASSYAGSEQYF

v_gene: TRBV30
d_gene: NA
j_gene: TRBJ2-5
abundance: NA
CDR3nt: TGTGCCTGGAATTTACCGCAAGAGACCCAGTACTTC
CDR3aa: CAWNLPQETQYF